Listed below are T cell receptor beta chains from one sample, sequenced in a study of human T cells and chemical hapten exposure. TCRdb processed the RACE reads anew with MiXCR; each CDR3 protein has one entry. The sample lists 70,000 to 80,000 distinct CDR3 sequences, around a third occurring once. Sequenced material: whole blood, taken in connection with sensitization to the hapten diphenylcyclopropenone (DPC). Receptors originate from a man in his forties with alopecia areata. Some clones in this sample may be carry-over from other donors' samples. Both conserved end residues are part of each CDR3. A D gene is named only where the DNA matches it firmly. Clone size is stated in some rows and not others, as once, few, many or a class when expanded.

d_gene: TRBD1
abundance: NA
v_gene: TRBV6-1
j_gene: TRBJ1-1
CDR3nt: TGTGCCAGCAGTGGCCGGGACAGGGTCTTTAGCACTGAAACTTTCTTT
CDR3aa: CASSGRDRVFSTETFF

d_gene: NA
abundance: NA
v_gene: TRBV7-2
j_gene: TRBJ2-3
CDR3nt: TGTGCCAGCAGCTTAGCGCGGGGTGGCGCAGATACGCAGTATTTT
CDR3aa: CASSLARGGADTQYF

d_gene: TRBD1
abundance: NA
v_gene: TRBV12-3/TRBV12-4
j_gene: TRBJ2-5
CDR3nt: TGTGCCAGCAGTTTAGCGGGGACAGAAGAGACCCAGTACTTC
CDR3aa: CASSLAGTEETQYF

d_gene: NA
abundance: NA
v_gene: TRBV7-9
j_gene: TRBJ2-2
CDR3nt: TGTGCCAGCAGCCATAGGGGCAACACCGGGGAGCTGTTTTTT
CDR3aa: CASSHRGNTGELFF

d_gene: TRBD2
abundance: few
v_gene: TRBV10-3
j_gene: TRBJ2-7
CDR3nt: TGTGCCATCAGTCCGGGACTAGCGGCCTACGAGCAGTACTTC
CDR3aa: CAISPGLAAYEQYF

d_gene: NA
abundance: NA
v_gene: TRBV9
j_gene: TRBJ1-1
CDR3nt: TGTGCCAGCAGCGGGATCTGGGGTGAAGCTTTCTTT
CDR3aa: CASSGIWGEAFF

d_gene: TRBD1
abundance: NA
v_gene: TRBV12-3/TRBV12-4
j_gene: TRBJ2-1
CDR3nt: TGTGCCAGCAGTTTGGAGGGGACAGGGGCTATTGGTGAGCAGTTCTTC
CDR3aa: CASSLEGTGAIGEQFF

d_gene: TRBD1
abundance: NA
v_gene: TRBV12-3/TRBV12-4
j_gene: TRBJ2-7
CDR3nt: TGTGCCAGCAGTTTAGTTAGACAGGGGATCTACGAGCAGTACTTC
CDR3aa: CASSLVRQGIYEQYF

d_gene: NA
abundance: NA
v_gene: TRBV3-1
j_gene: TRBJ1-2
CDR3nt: TGTGCCAGCAGCCAAGGACAGGTGGGCGGCTACACCTTC
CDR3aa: CASSQGQVGGYTF

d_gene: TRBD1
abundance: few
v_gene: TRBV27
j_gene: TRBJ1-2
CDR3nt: TGTGCCAGCGCCGGGACAGGGGCGTACGGGGGCTATGGCTACACCTTC
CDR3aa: CASAGTGAYGGYGYTF

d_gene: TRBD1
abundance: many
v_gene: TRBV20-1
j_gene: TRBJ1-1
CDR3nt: TGCAGTGCTAGAGATACAGGGGAGAACACTGAAGCTTTCTTT
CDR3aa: CSARDTGENTEAFF

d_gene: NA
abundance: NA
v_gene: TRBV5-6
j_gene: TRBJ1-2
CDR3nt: TGTGCCAGCAGCTTGAGACAGGAACAGGGCTACACCTTC
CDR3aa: CASSLRQEQGYTF

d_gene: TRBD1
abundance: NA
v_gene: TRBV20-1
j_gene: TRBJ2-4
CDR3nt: TGCAGTGCTAGAGACATAGGGACAGGCGAAAACATTCAGTACTTC
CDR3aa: CSARDIGTGENIQYF

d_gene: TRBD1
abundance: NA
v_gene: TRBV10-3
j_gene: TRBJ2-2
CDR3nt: TGTGCCGTCGGACAGGCTACGAGCACCGGGGAGCTGTTTTTT
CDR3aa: CAVGQATSTGELFF

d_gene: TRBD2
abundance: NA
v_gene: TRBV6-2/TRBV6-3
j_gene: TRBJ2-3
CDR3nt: TGTGCCAGCAGTTACATCGGCGGGAGGCGCACAGATACGCAGTATTTT
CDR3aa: CASSYIGGRRTDTQYF

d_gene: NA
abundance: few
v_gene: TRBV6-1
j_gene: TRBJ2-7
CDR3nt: TGTGCCAGCACTTCGATATTCGGTTTTTACGAGCAGTACTTC
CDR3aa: CASTSIFGFYEQYF

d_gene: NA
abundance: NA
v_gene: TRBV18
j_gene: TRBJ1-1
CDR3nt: TGTGCCAGCTCACCACGCCAGGGCCCCGAAGCTTTCTTT
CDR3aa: CASSPRQGPEAFF

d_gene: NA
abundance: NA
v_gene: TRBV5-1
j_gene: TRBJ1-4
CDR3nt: TGCGCCAGCAGCTTAGGGTCGGCTAATGAAAAACTGTTTTTT
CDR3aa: CASSLGSANEKLFF

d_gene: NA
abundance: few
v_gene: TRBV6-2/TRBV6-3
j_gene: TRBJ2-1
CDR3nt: TGTGCCAGCAGCTCTGTGGGCCTATCGAACAATGAGCAGTTCTTC
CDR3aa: CASSSVGLSNNEQFF

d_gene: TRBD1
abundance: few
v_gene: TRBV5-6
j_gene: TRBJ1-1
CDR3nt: TGTGCCAGCAGCTGGGGGACAGGGAGGAACACTGAAGCTTTCTTT
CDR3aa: CASSWGTGRNTEAFF

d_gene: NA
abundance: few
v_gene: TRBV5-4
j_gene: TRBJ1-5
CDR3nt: TGTGCCAGCAGCTTGGGGGCAGGGAATCAGCCCCAGCATTTT
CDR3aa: CASSLGAGNQPQHF

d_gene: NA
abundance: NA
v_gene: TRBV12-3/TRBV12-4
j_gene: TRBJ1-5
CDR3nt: TGTGCCAGCAGCCCTGATGGGGATGCGATCAATCAGCCCCAGCATTTT
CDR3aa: CASSPDGDAINQPQHF

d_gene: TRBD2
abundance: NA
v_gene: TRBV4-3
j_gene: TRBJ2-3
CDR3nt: TGCGCCAGCAGCCTTACTCTAGCGGGAGGGCCCAGCACAGATACGCAGTATTTT
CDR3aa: CASSLTLAGGPSTDTQYF

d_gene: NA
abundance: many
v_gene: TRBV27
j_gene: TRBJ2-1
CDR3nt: TGTGCCAGCGGCCGTCGATCGGCCTACAATGAGCAGTTCTTC
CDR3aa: CASGRRSAYNEQFF

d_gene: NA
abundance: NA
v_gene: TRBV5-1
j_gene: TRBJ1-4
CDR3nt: TGCGCCAGCAGCTTGGTCGGAGGAACTAATGAAAAACTGTTTTTT
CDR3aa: CASSLVGGTNEKLFF

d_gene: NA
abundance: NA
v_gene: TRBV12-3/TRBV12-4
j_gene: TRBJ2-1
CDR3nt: TGTGCCAGCAGTTTAAACCGGAGCCTATACAATGAGCAGTTCTTC
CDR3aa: CASSLNRSLYNEQFF

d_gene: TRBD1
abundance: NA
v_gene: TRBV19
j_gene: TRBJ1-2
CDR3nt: TGTGCCAGTAGCCTATCAGGGGGCGATGGCTACACCTTC
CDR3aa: CASSLSGGDGYTF

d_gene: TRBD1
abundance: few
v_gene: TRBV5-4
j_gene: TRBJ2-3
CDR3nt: TGTGCCAGCAGCTCGGACAGGGCGAATACGCAGTATTTT
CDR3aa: CASSSDRANTQYF

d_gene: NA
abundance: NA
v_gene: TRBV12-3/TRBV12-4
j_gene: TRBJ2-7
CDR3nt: TGTGCCAGCGGATCCTTGGGACCTAGCTACGAGCAGTACTTC
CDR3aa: CASGSLGPSYEQYF

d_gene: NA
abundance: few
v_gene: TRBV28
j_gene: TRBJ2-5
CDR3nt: TGTGCCAGCAGGGGTATAGAGGAGCAAGAGACCCAGTACTTC
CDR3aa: CASRGIEEQETQYF

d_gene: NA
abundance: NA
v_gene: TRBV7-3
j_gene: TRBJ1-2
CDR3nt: TGTGCCAGCGGGCAGTCTGGCGGCTATGGCTACACCTTC
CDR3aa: CASGQSGGYGYTF

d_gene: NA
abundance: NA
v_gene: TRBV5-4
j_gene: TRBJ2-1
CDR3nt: TGTGCCAGCAGCCGGTTCGGCAGCTCCTACAATGAGCAGTTCTTC
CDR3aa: CASSRFGSSYNEQFF

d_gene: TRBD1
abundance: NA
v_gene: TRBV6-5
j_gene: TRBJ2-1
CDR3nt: TGTGCCAGCAGTACAGGGACAGGGACTAATGAGCAGTTCTTC
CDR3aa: CASSTGTGTNEQFF